The rows below give T cell receptor beta chains drawn from one sample of a study of T cells in Graves' hyperthyroidism and ophthalmopathy. TCRdb reanalysed the multiplex PCR reads using MiXCR and keeps one entry per CDR3 protein. The sample has approximately 740,000 distinct CDR3 sequences, around 15% seen once. The sequenced sample was blood. These receptors originate from a woman under 30 with Graves' hyperthyroidism. CDR3s include the opening cysteine and the closing phenylalanine or tryptophan. D genes are given only for firm matches. A clone size is listed for some rows: how often the clone was seen (once, few, many), or a class if it is expanded.

V: TRBV7-9
J: TRBJ1-1
D: NA
size: NA
DNA: TGTGCCAGCAGCTACGACAGTGCGACTGAAGCTTTCTTT
CDR3: CASSYDSATEAFF

V: TRBV6-1
J: TRBJ1-5
D: NA
size: NA
DNA: TGTGCCAGCAGCCAAGGGAGGCCCCAGCATTTT
CDR3: CASSQGRPQHF

V: TRBV12-3/TRBV12-4
J: TRBJ2-5
D: NA
size: many
DNA: TGTGCCAGCAGTTTAACCCCCCCGGGAGTTCCCGAAGAGACCCAGTACTTC
CDR3: CASSLTPPGVPEETQYF

V: TRBV7-3
J: TRBJ1-1
D: NA
size: many
DNA: TGTGCCAGCAGTCGTCGAAGGGGAGGAGGGGACACTGAAGCTTTCTTT
CDR3: CASSRRRGGGDTEAFF

V: TRBV7-6
J: TRBJ1-1
D: NA
size: NA
DNA: TGTGCCAGCAGCCCCGTTGAGCGGACTGAAGCTTTCTTT
CDR3: CASSPVERTEAFF

V: TRBV18
J: TRBJ2-7
D: NA
size: NA
DNA: TGTGCCAGCTCACCACCGAAAGGACAAGACCGATCCTACGAGCAGTACTTC
CDR3: CASSPPKGQDRSYEQYF

V: TRBV7-6
J: TRBJ2-5
D: TRBD2
size: few
DNA: TGTGCCAGCAGCTCTCTAGCGGGAGGCCTTGGAGAGACCCAGTACTTC
CDR3: CASSSLAGGLGETQYF

V: TRBV2
J: TRBJ2-7
D: TRBD1
size: many
DNA: TGTGCCAGCGGGGGACAGGGGTTATCCGAGCAGTACTTC
CDR3: CASGGQGLSEQYF

V: TRBV12-3/TRBV12-4
J: TRBJ2-2
D: NA
size: NA
DNA: TGTGCCAGCAGTTTCTTAGGGCCGGAGCTGTTTTTT
CDR3: CASSFLGPELFF

V: TRBV6-9
J: TRBJ2-7
D: TRBD2
size: few
DNA: TGTGCCAGCAGTTCTCCCCGGGGGGGAGTAGGACCTCACTACGAGCAGTACTTC
CDR3: CASSSPRGGVGPHYEQYF

V: TRBV2
J: TRBJ1-2
D: TRBD1
size: many
DNA: TGTGCCAGCAGTGAGGACAGGGGAACCTATGGCTACACCTTC
CDR3: CASSEDRGTYGYTF

V: TRBV18
J: TRBJ1-1
D: NA
size: many
DNA: TGTGCCAGCTCACCACCTGGTTTGTGGGCGAACACTGAAGCTTTCTTT
CDR3: CASSPPGLWANTEAFF

V: TRBV6-2/TRBV6-3
J: TRBJ2-1
D: TRBD2
size: many
DNA: TGTGCCAGCAGCGGAACTAGCGCTCTGGGGCGCAATGAGCAGTTCTTC
CDR3: CASSGTSALGRNEQFF

V: TRBV12-3/TRBV12-4
J: TRBJ2-1
D: TRBD1
size: many
DNA: TGTGCCAGCAATGACAGGGGGGCCTACAATGAGCAGTTCTTC
CDR3: CASNDRGAYNEQFF

V: TRBV12-5
J: TRBJ1-1
D: NA
size: NA
DNA: TGTGCTAGTGGTTTGGTATTGGGGGCTGGAAGAATGAACACTGAAGCTTTCTTT
CDR3: CASGLVLGAGRMNTEAFF

V: TRBV9
J: TRBJ2-7
D: TRBD2
size: many
DNA: TGTGCCAGCAGCGTTGGGACTAGCGGGACCCACGAGCAGTACTTC
CDR3: CASSVGTSGTHEQYF

V: TRBV19
J: TRBJ2-7
D: NA
size: NA
DNA: TGTGCCAGTAGTCTAAGGGACACGGAGTCAGACGAGCAGTACTTC
CDR3: CASSLRDTESDEQYF